These 26 T cell receptor beta chains came from one sample sequenced in a study of shared clonotypes between healthy human individuals. Assay used: immunoSEQ multiplex PCR; TCRdb lists only in-frame clones, some missing. Among 1.6 million or so clones, just under 99% were seen once, and the ten largest hold around 0.33%. The material sequenced was naive CD4+ T cells sorted from blood. The subset here: CD45RA+ positively selected. Receptors originate from a man aged 25-45 years in good health.

The chain is built from TRBV29-1 and TRBJ1-2; 7 nucleotides align to TRBD1. Trimming cost V 6 bases and J 4 bases; bases outside gene matches: 5. This CDR3 comprises 12 residues. Germline V gives CDR1 SQVTM, CDR2 ANQGSEA. CDR3 loop: CSVHGTAYGYTF. The DNA for the CDR3 is TGCAGCGTCCACGGGACAGCCTATGGCTACACCTTC.

The chain uses TRBV7-7 and TRBJ2-5, with 8 bases lining up with TRBD2. Per the germline V gene, CDR1 is SSHAT and CDR2 is FNYEAQ (reference sequence). The junction had 9 bases not matched to a gene; V was cut back by 4 bases and J by 2 bases. The length of the CDR3 is 16 residues. Written as DNA, the CDR3 is TGTGCCAGCAGCTCGCCGGGACTAGAAGGACAAGAGACCCAGTACTTC. Translating gives CASSSPGLEGQETQYF.

The V call is TRBV19, the J call TRBJ1-5, with D possibly being TRBD1 (6 bases). There are 14 residues in the CDR3. V was cut by 3 bases and J by 3 bases, with 9 bases left in between. Per the germline V gene, CDR1 is LNHDA and CDR2 is SQIVND (reference sequence). This CDR3 reads CASSIRDNNQPQHF. DNA for the CDR3: TGTGCCAGTAGTATCCGGGACAACAATCAGCCCCAGCATTTT. The full variable domain, completed using reference TRBV19 and TRBJ1-5, is DGGITQSPKYLFRKEGQNVTLSCEQNLNHDAMYWYRQDPGQGLRLIYYSQIVNDFQKGDIAEGYSVSREKKESFPLTVTSAQKNPTAFYLCASSIRDNNQPQHFGDGTRLSIL.

The gene calls are TRBV5-1 and TRBJ2-1; 8 bases match TRBD2. The CDR3 extends over 14 amino acids. The V gene's germline CDR1 is SGHRS and CDR2 YFSETQ. Unmatched junction bases numbered 4, after V lost 7 bases and J lost 1 base. The CDR3 sequence: CASREGQSYNEQFF. Written as DNA, the CDR3 is TGCGCCAGCCGGGAGGGCCAATCCTACAATGAGCAGTTCTTC. Filled out from reference TRBV5-1 and TRBJ2-1, the complete variable domain reads KAGVTQTPRYLIKTRGQQVTLSCSPISGHRSVSWYQQTPGQGLQFLFEYFSETQRNKGNFPGRFSGRQFSNSRSEMNVSTLELGDSALYLCASREGQSYNEQFFGPGTRLTVL.

V usage is TRBV5-1 and J usage is TRBJ2-1; 8 nucleotides match TRBD2. The CDR3 is 18 residues long. Trimming removed 0 bases from V and 6 bases from J; junction bases left unmatched: 14. The germline CDR1 and CDR2 sequences are SGHRS and YFSETQ. The DNA of the CDR3 is TGCGCCAGCAGCTTGGATGGGTGGGGGGTACTAGCGGTCAATGAGCAGTTCTTC. Translation gives CASSLDGWGVLAVNEQFF. The complete variable domain, with remaining parts taken from reference TRBV5-1 and TRBJ2-1, reads KAGVTQTPRYLIKTRGQQVTLSCSPISGHRSVSWYQQTPGQGLQFLFEYFSETQRNKGNFPGRFSGRQFSNSRSEMNVSTLELGDSALYLCASSLDGWGVLAVNEQFFGPGTRLTVL.

J is TRBJ1-5 and V is TRBV2; 12 bases are a match to TRBD1. V gave up 5 bases and J gave up 2 bases; unmatched junction bases: 7. This CDR3 region has 17 residues. Per germline, CDR1 SNHLY and CDR2 FYNNEI. The CDR3 DNA reads as TGTGCCAGCAGTCTGGGACAGGGGGCGTTTGGCAATCAGCCCCAGCATTTT. Translating gives CASSLGQGAFGNQPQHF.

V usage is TRBV7-8 and J usage is TRBJ2-5, with D perhaps matching TRBD2 (5 bases). The CDR3 is 14 residues long. V lost 3 bases and J 2 bases, leaving 10 bases between the germline ends. The V gene's germline CDR1 is SGHVS and CDR2 FQNEAQ. CDR3 DNA: TGTGCCAGCAGCTTGGAGCGGAGGCAAGAGACCCAGTACTTC. Amino acid sequence: CASSLERRQETQYF. Drawing the rest from reference TRBV7-8 and TRBJ2-5, the complete variable domain is GAGVSQSPRYKVAKRGQDVALRCDPISGHVSLFWYQQALGQGPEFLTYFQNEAQLDKSGLPSDRFFAERPEGSVSTLKIQRTQQEDSAVYLCASSLERRQETQYFGPGTRLLVL.

This chain joins TRBV7-9 and TRBJ2-3, with 11 nucleotides matching TRBD2. The germline CDR1 and CDR2 sequences are SEHNR and FQNEAQ (reference sequence). V dropped 6 bases and J dropped 2; count of bases not matched to a gene: 7. There are 16 residues in the CDR3. The DNA of the CDR3 is TGTGCCAGCAGATCCCGACTAGCGGGAAACACAGATACGCAGTATTTT. This sequence encodes CASRSRLAGNTDTQYF.

This clone has just one count. The chain recombines TRBV28 with TRBJ2-3, with D maybe TRBD2 (6 bases). V lost 5 bases, J lost 6 bases, and 12 bases lay in between. The CDR3 is 13 residues long. Germline V gives CDR1 MDHEN, CDR2 SYDVKM. The CDR3 spells CASSPPGVDTQYF. The CDR3 bases are TGTGCCAGCAGTCCGCCGGGAGTCGATACGCAGTATTTT. Complete variable domain (other parts from reference TRBV28 and TRBJ2-3): DVKVTQSSRYLVKRTGEKVFLECVQDMDHENMFWYRQDPGLGLRLIYFSYDVKMKEKGDIPEGYSVSREKKERFSLILESASTNQTSMYLCASSPPGVDTQYFGPGTRLTVL.

The rearrangement uses TRBV2 and TRBJ2-5; D is undetermined. The germline V gene encodes CDR1 SNHLY and CDR2 FYNNEI. The CDR3 consists of 11 residues. Trimming stripped 10 bases from V and 2 bases from J, with 8 bases between. The CDR3 DNA sequence: TGTGCCACCCAGGAACAAGAGACCCAGTACTTC. It is translated as CATQEQETQYF.

The chain has TRBV7-3 and TRBJ1-1, with D possibly matching TRBD1 (6 bases). The germline V gene encodes CDR1 SGHTA and CDR2 FQGTGA. The CDR3 runs to 13 residues. V lost 5 bases, J lost 4 bases, and 11 bases lay in between. CDR3 amino acids: CASSASGATEAFF. CDR3 sequence (DNA): TGTGCCAGCAGCGCCTCAGGGGCCACTGAAGCTTTCTTT.

The gene calls are TRBV27 and TRBJ2-3, with TRBD2 matching over 8 bases. V lost 7 bases and J lost 5; bases outside the gene matches: 11. The germline V gene encodes CDR1 MNHEY and CDR2 SMNVEV (reference sequence). The CDR3 is made up of 15 amino acids. The CDR3 reads CASTLAGRRGDTQYF. DNA for the CDR3: TGTGCCAGCACCTTAGCGGGACGTCGGGGAGATACGCAGTATTTT.

J is TRBJ2-3 and V is TRBV5-1; D is ambiguous. The CDR3 runs 12 residues. Germline V gives CDR1 SGHRS, CDR2 YFSETQ. Trimming took off 7 bases at V and 2 bases at J, with 8 bases between the two ends. CDR3 sequence: CASGEPTDTQYF. In DNA form, the CDR3 reads TGCGCCAGCGGAGAACCCACAGATACGCAGTATTTT.

This clone was seen just once. The chain carries TRBV7-2 and TRBJ1-1; D unresolved. The CDR3 is made up of 15 amino acids. The V gene's germline CDR1 is SGHTA and CDR2 FQGNSA. The ends were cut back, 2 bases at V and 1 base at J, with 11 bases in the middle. The CDR3 sequence is CASSLIFRGNTEAFF. CDR3 sequence (DNA): TGTGCCAGCAGCTTAATATTCCGAGGGAACACTGAAGCTTTCTTT.

V is TRBV7-3 and J is TRBJ1-4, with 8 bases matching TRBD1. The CDR3 consists of 19 residues. With V trimmed by 5 bases and J by 3 bases, 17 bases remained unmatched. CDR1 SGHTA and CDR2 FQGTGA come from the germline V gene. DNA of the CDR3: TGTGCCAGCAGCCCCCACCCCCGGACAGGGTCCCCACCTAATGAAAAACTGTTTTTT. Amino acids: CASSPHPRTGSPPNEKLFF.

J is TRBJ2-7 and V is TRBV5-4, with D possibly matching TRBD2 (5 bases). V was shortened by 1 base and J by 4 bases, with 12 bases between the two germline ends. Germline lookup yields CDR1 SGHNT and CDR2 YYREEE (reference sequence). The CDR3 contains 14 residues. CDR3 sequence reads: CASSLYPAEYEQYF. CDR3 sequence (DNA): TGTGCCAGCAGCTTGTACCCAGCGGAGTACGAGCAGTACTTC.

The chain has TRBV9 and TRBJ2-3, with a weak D call TRBD1 (6 bases). CDR1 SGDLS and CDR2 YYNGEE come from the germline V gene. CDR3 length equals 13 residues. Trimming left V 5 bases short and J 4 bases short, with 11 bases between. The CDR3 DNA reads as TGTGCCAGCAGTGACAGGCAATCAGATACGCAGTATTTT. Translating it yields CASSDRQSDTQYF.

This chain joins TRBV21-1 and TRBJ2-2; the table's D call, TRBD2, has no DNA check behind it. TRBV21-1 is recorded as a pseudogene. CDR3 length: 14 residues. CDR3 sequence (DNA): TGTGCCAGCAGCAAAGGAACGGGCACCGGGGAGCTGTTTTTT. The encoded protein is CASSKGTGTGELFF.

This chain uses TRBV5-1 with TRBJ2-1; 10 nucleotides match TRBD2. CDR1 is SGHRS and CDR2 is YFSETQ in the germline V gene. J was trimmed by 7 bases and V by 0 bases; bases with no gene match: 10. The CDR3 sequence is 17 residues long. Here the CDR3 reads CASSLVGRAGGPNEQFF. The DNA for the CDR3 is TGCGCCAGCAGCTTGGTGGGAAGAGCGGGAGGGCCGAATGAGCAGTTCTTC.

The rearrangement uses TRBV9 and TRBJ2-5; a weak D match, TRBD1 (5 bases). With 0 bases removed from V and 5 bases from J, the gap between germline ends came to 17 bases. This CDR3 comprises 16 residues. The germline V gene encodes CDR1 SGDLS and CDR2 YYNGEE. CDR3 in DNA: TGTGCCAGCAGCGTAGAGGTGGGGCCCGGCAGGGAGACCCAGTACTTC. This codes for CASSVEVGPGRETQYF.

This chain uses TRBV7-9 with TRBJ2-1, with D maybe TRBD2 (6 bases). V was shortened by 5 bases and J by 0 bases, with 11 bases between the two germline ends. The CDR3 has 15 residues. Germline lookup yields CDR1 SEHNR and CDR2 FQNEAQ (reference sequence). CDR3 region: CASSPKAGSYNEQFF. CDR3 bases: TGTGCCAGCAGCCCCAAAGCGGGCTCCTACAATGAGCAGTTCTTC. Complete variable domain (other parts from reference TRBV7-9 and TRBJ2-1): DTGVSQNPRHKITKRGQNVTFRCDPISEHNRLYWYRQTLGQGPEFLTYFQNEAQLEKSRLLSDRFSAERPKGSFSTLEIQRTEQGDSAMYLCASSPKAGSYNEQFFGPGTRLTVL.

About this clone: The same CDR3 is also encoded by other DNA sequences in this sample. The chain carries TRBV7-2 and TRBJ2-5; D gene uncertain. The V end was cut by 3 bases, the J end by 4 bases, with 6 bases between. The V gene's germline CDR1 is SGHTA and CDR2 FQGNSA. The CDR3 extends over 12 amino acids. CDR3 amino acids: CASSLGRETQYF. The CDR3 DNA reads as TGTGCCAGCAGCTTGGGCAGAGAGACCCAGTACTTC.

A remark on this clone: Other DNA sequences of this sample code for an identical CDR3. This chain uses TRBV12-5 with TRBJ1-1; 9 nucleotides line up with TRBD1. The V gene end was trimmed by 7 bases and the J gene end by 2 bases; junction bases not matched to a gene: 5. The CDR3 contains 14 residues. Germline-derived CDR1 and CDR2 are LGHNT and FRNRAP. The CDR3: CASAQDRGNTEAFF. The CDR3 bases are TGTGCTAGTGCTCAGGACAGGGGAAACACTGAAGCTTTCTTT. Using reference TRBV12-5 and TRBJ1-1 for the parts outside the CDR3, the full variable domain is DARVTQTPRHKVTEMGQEVTMRCQPILGHNTVFWYRQTMMQGLELLAYFRNRAPLDDSGMPKDRFSAEMPDATLATLKIQPSEPRDSAVYFCASAQDRGNTEAFFGQGTRLTVV.

CDR3: CASSSQAAYEQYF. Here the CDR3 DNA reads TGTGCCAGCAGCTCTCAGGCAGCCTACGAGCAGTACTTC. The chain is built from TRBV7-3 and TRBJ2-7, with no clear D. Trimming cost V 4 bases and J 2 bases, with 9 bases left between them. The CDR3 loop spans 13 amino acids. The germline V gene encodes CDR1 SGHTA and CDR2 FQGTGA.

This clone has just one count. The chain links TRBV19 to TRBJ2-7, with TRBD2 identical over 13 bases. The germline V gene encodes CDR1 LNHDA and CDR2 SQIVND (reference sequence). Unmatched junction bases numbered 3, after V lost 1 base and J lost 6 bases. The CDR3 contains 15 residues. Here the CDR3 DNA reads TGTGCCAGTAGTATAGGGACTAGCGGGAGTTCCGAGCAGTACTTC. Protein sequence: CASSIGTSGSSEQYF.

In this sample, this clone turned up once. The rearrangement joins TRBV7-9 to TRBJ2-5, with 10 nucleotides matching TRBD2. The ends lost 5 bases at V and 4 bases at J; junction bases unmatched: 4. The length of the CDR3 is 14 residues. Per germline, CDR1 SEHNR and CDR2 FQNEAQ (reference sequence). The CDR3 loop reads CASSDRTSGETQYF. The CDR3 bases are TGTGCCAGCAGCGATAGGACTAGCGGAGAGACCCAGTACTTC.